This is a list of T cell receptor beta chains from one sample in a study of neurological immune-mediated disorders. Each CDR3 protein is one row after TCRdb ran MiXCR on the 5' RACE reads. The repertoire holds about 69,000 distinct CDR3 sequences, with roughly 3.9% as singletons. Sequences were obtained from PBMCs. The receptors shown here come from a man aged 25 to 40 with multiple sclerosis. CDR3s include the opening cysteine and the closing phenylalanine or tryptophan. D genes are given only for firm matches. Not all rows give a size; the values are once, few, many and, for expanded clones, a class.

>TRBJ2-3|TRBD1|many|TRBV13
TGTGCCAGCAGCCCGCCCCGCAGGGGGTTCGCAGATACGCAGTATTTT
CASSPPRRGFADTQYF
>TRBJ2-1|NA|NA|TRBV10-1
TGCGCCAGCAGTGGCCTAGCTAATGAGCAGTTCTTC
CASSGLANEQFF
>TRBJ2-6|NA|many|TRBV12-3/TRBV12-4
TGTGCCAGCAGCCAATATAGCTCTGGGGCCAACGTCCTGACTTTC
CASSQYSSGANVLTF
>TRBJ2-6|NA|many|TRBV6-5
TGTGCCAGCAGTGTCGACCCGTCTGGGGCCAACGTCCTGACTTTC
CASSVDPSGANVLTF
>TRBJ2-1|NA|many|TRBV3-1
TGTGCCAGCAGCCAAGGACTAGACAATGAGCAGTTCTTC
CASSQGLDNEQFF
>TRBJ2-3|NA|many|TRBV6-6
TGTGCCAGCAGTTACTCGGGACCCTCCACGCAGTATTTT
CASSYSGPSTQYF
>TRBJ2-5|NA|many|TRBV10-3
TGTGCCATCAGTGAGTCGGGCGGGGATGAGACCCAGTACTTC
CAISESGGDETQYF
>TRBJ1-1|NA|many|TRBV20-1
TGCAGTGCTAGAGACCCGATTAAAAGCACTGAAGCTTTCTTT
CSARDPIKSTEAFF
>TRBJ2-7|TRBD2|many|TRBV5-1
TGCGCCAGCAGCACCGCGCCCCCCGTGGGAGGGCTCGAGCAGTACTTC
CASSTAPPVGGLEQYF
>TRBJ2-1|NA|many|TRBV5-1
TGCGCCAGCAGCTCGACCCCTGGCAGCTCCTACAATGAGCAGTTCTTC
CASSSTPGSSYNEQFF
>TRBJ2-5|TRBD2|many|TRBV7-2
TGTGCCAGCAGCTTAAAAGCGGGGAGAGAGACCCAGTACTTC
CASSLKAGRETQYF
>TRBJ2-7|NA|many|TRBV6-6
TGTGCCAGCAACCCAGACACCTCCTACGAGCAGTACTTC
CASNPDTSYEQYF
>TRBJ2-1|NA|many|TRBV3-1
TGTGCCAGCAGCCAAGGAATCAGAAGAATCGGAAATGAGCAGTTCTTC
CASSQGIRRIGNEQFF